This T cell receptor beta chain was found in a study of early T cells in non-severe SARS-CoV-2 infection. Study as a whole: Sequenced bulk RNA came from whole blood that was unsorted, and chains were unpaired. Study conclusions and caveats: VDJdb matches were skewed toward anti-spike CD8 T cell responses.

Germline V gene sequence: CDR1 LNHDA, CDR2 SQIVND (reference sequence). V was pared by 3 bases and J by 10 bases, with 10 bases between. This CDR3 region has 12 residues. This clonotype was counted many times. Its antigen is as yet unknown. The protocol attached unique molecular identifiers to individual cDNA molecules. Using its own MiXCR run on the 5' RACE reads, TCRdb lists one record per CDR3 protein. The sample lists some 66,000 distinct CDR3 sequences, roughly 10% seen once, with approximately 3% in the top ten. This chain links TRBV19 with TRBJ2-1, with unresolved D. Sequencing was carried out using whole blood. This sequence originates from an adult who was a healthcare worker with PCR-confirmed SARS-CoV-2 infection or an uninfected control (not recorded which). In DNA, the CDR3 is TGTGCCAGTAGTATCTTAGCTGGCGAGCAGTTCTTC. As protein: CASSILAGEQFF.